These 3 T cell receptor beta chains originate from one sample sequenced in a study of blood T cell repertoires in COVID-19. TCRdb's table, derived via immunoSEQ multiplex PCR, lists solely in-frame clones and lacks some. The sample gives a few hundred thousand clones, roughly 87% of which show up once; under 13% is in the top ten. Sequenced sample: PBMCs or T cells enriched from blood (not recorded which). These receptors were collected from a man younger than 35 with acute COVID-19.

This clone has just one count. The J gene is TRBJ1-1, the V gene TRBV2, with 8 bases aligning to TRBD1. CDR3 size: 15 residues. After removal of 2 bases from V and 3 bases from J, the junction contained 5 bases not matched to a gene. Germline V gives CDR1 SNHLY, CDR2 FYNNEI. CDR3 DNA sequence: TGTGCCAGCAGTGAACCGGGACAGGCGGACACTGAAGCTTTCTTT. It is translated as CASSEPGQADTEAFF.

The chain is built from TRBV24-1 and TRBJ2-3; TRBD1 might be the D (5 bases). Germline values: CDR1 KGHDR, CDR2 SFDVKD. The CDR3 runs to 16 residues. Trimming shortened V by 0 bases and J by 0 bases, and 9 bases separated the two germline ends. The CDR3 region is CATSDLGQGSTDTQYF. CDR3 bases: TGTGCCACCAGTGATTTGGGCCAGGGAAGCACAGATACGCAGTATTTT.

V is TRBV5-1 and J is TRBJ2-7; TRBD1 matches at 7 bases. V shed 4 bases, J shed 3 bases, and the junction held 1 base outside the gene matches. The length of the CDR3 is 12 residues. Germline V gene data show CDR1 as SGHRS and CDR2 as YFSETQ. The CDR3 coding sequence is TGCGCCAGCAGCCGGGACAGCTACGAGCAGTACTTC. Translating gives CASSRDSYEQYF.